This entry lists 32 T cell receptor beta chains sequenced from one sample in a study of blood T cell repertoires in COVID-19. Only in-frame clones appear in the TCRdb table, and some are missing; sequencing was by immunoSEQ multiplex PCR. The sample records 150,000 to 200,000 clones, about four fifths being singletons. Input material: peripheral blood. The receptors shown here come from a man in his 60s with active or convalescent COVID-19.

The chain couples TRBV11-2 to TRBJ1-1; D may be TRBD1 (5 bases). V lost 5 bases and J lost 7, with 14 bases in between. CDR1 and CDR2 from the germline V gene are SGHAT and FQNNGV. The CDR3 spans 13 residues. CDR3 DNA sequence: TGTGCCAGCAGCCCAGAAGGGCAGGGTGAAGCTTTCTTT. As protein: CASSPEGQGEAFF.

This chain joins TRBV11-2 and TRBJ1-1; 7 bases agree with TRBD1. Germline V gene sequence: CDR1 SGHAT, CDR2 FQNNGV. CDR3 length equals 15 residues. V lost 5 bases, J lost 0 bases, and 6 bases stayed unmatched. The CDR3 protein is CASSASGTVNTEAFF. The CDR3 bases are TGTGCCAGCAGCGCATCCGGGACAGTGAACACTGAAGCTTTCTTT.

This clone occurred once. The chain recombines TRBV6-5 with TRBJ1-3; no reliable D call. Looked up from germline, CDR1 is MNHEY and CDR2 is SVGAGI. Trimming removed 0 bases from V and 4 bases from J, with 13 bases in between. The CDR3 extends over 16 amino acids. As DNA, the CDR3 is TGTGCCAGCAGTTACTCGGCAGTCTCAGGCGGAAACACCATATATTTT. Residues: CASSYSAVSGGNTIYF.

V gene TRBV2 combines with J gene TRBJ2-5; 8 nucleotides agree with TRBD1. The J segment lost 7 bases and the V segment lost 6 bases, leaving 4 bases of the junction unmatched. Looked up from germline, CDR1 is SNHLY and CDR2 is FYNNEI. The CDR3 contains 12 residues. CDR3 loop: CASRGQVGTQYF. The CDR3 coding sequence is TGTGCCAGCAGGGGACAGGTCGGGACCCAGTACTTC.

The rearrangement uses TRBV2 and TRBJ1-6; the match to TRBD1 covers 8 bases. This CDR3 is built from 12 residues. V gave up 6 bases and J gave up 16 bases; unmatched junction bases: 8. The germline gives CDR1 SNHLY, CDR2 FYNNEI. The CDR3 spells CASRWTGSSLHF. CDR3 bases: TGTGCCAGCAGATGGACAGGGAGCTCACTCCACTTT.

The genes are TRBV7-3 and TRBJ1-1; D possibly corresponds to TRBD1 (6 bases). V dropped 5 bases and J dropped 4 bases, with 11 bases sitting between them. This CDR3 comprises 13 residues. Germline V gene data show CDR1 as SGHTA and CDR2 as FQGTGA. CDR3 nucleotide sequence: TGTGCCAGCAGCAGGGACAAATCCACTGAAGCTTTCTTT. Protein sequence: CASSRDKSTEAFF.

CDR3 nucleotides: TGTGCCAGCAGCTTATGGATGATGACTAGCGGGAGCTCGGACGAGCAGTACTTC. This encodes CASSLWMMTSGSSDEQYF. The chain carries TRBV7-6 and TRBJ2-7; TRBD2 matches at 12 bases. Germline-derived CDR1 and CDR2 are SGHVS and FNYEAQ. The CDR3 length is 18 residues. Trimming took 2 bases from V and 5 from J; bases not matched to a gene: 13.

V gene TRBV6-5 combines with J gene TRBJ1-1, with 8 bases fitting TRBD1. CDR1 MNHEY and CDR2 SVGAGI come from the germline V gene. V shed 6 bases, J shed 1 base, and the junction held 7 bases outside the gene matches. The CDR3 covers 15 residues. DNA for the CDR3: TGTGCCAGCAGGGTCCAGGGGGCCGGGAACACTGAAGCTTTCTTT. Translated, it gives CASRVQGAGNTEAFF.

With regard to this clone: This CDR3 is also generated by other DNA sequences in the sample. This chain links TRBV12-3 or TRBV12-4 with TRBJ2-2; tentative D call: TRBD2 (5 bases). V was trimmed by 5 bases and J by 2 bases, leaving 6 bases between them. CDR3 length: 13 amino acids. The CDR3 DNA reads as TGTGCCAGCAGTCGGGGTAACACCGGGGAGCTGTTTTTT. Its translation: CASSRGNTGELFF.

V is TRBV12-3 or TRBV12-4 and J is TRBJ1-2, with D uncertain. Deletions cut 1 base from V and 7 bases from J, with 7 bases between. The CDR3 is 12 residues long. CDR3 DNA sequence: TGTGCCAGCAGTTTAGGGGGAGGTGGCTACACCTTC. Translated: CASSLGGGGYTF.

The CDR3 coding sequence is TGTGCCAGTAGTATGAGGGATAACACCGGGGAGCTGTTTTTT. This sequence encodes CASSMRDNTGELFF. This chain joins TRBV19 and TRBJ2-2; a weak D match, TRBD2 (5 bases). The CDR3 consists of 14 residues. In germline, CDR1 is LNHDA, CDR2 SQIVND (reference sequence). The V end was cut by 3 bases, the J end by 2 bases, with 7 bases between.

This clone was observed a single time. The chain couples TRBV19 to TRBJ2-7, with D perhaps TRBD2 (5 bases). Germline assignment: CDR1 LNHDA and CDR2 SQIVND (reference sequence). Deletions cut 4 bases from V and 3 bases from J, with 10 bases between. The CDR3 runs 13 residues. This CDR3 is CASSTARGYEQYF. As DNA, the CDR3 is TGTGCCAGTAGTACGGCTCGGGGCTACGAGCAGTACTTC.

For the CDR3, the DNA is TGCGCCAGCAGCTTGCTAGCGGGAGTTCAGGAGACCCAGTACTTC. Translated: CASSLLAGVQETQYF. The J gene is TRBJ2-5, the V gene TRBV5-1; 10 bases fit TRBD2. The trim removed 1 base at V and 5 bases at J, leaving 5 bases unmatched. The germline gives CDR1 SGHRS, CDR2 YFSETQ. The CDR3 has 15 amino acids.

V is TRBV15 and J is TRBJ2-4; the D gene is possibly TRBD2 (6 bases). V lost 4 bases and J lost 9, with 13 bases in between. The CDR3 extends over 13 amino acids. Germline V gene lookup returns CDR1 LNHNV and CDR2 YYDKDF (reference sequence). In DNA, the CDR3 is TGTGCCACCAGCATGTCGCGGGACCTCATTCAGTACTTC. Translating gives CATSMSRDLIQYF.

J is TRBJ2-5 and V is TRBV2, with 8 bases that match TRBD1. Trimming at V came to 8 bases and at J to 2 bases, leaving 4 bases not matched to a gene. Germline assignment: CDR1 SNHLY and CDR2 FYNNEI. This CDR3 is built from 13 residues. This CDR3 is CASLGTGQETQYF. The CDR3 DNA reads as TGTGCCAGCTTGGGGACAGGTCAAGAGACCCAGTACTTC. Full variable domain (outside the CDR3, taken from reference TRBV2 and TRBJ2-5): EPEVTQTPSHQVTQMGQEVILRCVPISNHLYFYWYRQILGQKVEFLVSFYNNEISEKSEIFDDQFSVERPDGSNFTLKIRSTKLEDSAMYFCASLGTGQETQYFGPGTRLLVL.

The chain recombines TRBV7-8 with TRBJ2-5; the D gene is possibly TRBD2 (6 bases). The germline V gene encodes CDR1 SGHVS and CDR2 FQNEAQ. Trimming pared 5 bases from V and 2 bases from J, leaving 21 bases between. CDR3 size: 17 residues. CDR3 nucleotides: TGTGCCAGCAGCCTCAACGTCAAGGGAGGTGGGCAAGAGACCCAGTACTTC. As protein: CASSLNVKGGGQETQYF.

The CDR3: CASSPGTGDGYEQYF. The DNA of the CDR3 is TGTGCCAGCAGCCCGGGGACAGGGGATGGCTACGAGCAGTACTTC. V and J are TRBV7-9 and TRBJ2-7; 10 nucleotides match TRBD1. CDR1 is SEHNR and CDR2 is FQNEAQ in the germline V gene (reference sequence). J lost 3 bases, V lost 5 bases, and 7 bases had no gene match. The CDR3 loop spans 15 amino acids.

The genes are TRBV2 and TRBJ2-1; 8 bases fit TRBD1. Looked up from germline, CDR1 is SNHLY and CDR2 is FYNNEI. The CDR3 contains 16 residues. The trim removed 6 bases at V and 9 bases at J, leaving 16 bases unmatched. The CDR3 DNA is TGTGCCAGCAGCACTGACAGGGGACCTAGTGGAGTTGAGCAGTTCTTC. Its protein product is CASSTDRGPSGVEQFF.

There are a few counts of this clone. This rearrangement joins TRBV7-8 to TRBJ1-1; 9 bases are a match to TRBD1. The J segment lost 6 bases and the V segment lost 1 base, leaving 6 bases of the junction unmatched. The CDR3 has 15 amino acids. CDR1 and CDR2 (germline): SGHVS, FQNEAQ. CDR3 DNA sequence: TGTGCCAGCAGCTTAGGGGGGACAGGGAGGGCTGAAGCTTTCTTT. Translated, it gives CASSLGGTGRAEAFF.

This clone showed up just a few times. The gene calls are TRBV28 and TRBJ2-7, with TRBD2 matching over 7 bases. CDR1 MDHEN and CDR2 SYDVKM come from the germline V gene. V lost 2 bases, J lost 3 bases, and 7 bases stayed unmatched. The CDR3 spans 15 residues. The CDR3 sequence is CASSLLAAGVYEQYF. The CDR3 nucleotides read TGTGCCAGCAGTTTACTAGCGGCGGGGGTCTACGAGCAGTACTTC. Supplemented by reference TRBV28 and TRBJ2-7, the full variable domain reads DVKVTQSSRYLVKRTGEKVFLECVQDMDHENMFWYRQDPGLGLRLIYFSYDVKMKEKGDIPEGYSVSREKKERFSLILESASTNQTSMYLCASSLLAAGVYEQYFGPGTRLTVT.

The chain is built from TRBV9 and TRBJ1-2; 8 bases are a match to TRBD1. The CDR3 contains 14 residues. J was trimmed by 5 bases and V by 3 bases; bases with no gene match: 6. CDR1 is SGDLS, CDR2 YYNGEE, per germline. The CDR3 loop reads CASSGGTGEYGYTF. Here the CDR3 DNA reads TGTGCCAGCAGCGGTGGGACAGGAGAATATGGCTACACCTTC. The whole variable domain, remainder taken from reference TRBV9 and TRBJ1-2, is DSGVTQTPKHLITATGQRVTLRCSPRSGDLSVYWYQQSLDQGLQFLIQYYNGEERAKGNILERFSAQQFPDLHSELNLSSLELGDSALYFCASSGGTGEYGYTFGSGTRLTVV.

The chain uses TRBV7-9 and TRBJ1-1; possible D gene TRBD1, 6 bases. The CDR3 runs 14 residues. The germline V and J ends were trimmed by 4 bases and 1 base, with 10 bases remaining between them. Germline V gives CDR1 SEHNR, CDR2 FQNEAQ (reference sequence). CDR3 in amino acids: CASSSEGQNTEAFF. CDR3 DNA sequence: TGTGCCAGCAGCTCCGAGGGACAGAACACTGAAGCTTTCTTT.

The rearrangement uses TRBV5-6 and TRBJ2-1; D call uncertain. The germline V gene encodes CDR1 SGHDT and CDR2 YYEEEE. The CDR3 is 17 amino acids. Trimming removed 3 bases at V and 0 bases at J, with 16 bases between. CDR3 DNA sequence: TGTGCCAGCAGCTCCTCTGGCGGTTATATCTCCTACAATGAGCAGTTCTTC. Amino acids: CASSSSGGYISYNEQFF.

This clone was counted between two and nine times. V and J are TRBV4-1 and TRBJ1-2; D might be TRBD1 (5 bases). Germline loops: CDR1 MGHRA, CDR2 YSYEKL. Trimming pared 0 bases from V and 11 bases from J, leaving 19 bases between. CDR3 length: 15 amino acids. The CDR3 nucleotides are TGCGCCAGCAGCCAAGATCCCAACGGGGGGTTCTGGTACACCTTC. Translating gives CASSQDPNGGFWYTF.

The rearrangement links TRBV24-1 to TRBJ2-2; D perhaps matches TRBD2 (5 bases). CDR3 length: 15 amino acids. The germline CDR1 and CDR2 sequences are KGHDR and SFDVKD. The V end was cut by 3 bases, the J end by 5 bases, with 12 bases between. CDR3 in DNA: TGTGCCACCAGTGATAGGGCTAGCATTACCGGGGAGCTGTTTTTT. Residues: CATSDRASITGELFF.

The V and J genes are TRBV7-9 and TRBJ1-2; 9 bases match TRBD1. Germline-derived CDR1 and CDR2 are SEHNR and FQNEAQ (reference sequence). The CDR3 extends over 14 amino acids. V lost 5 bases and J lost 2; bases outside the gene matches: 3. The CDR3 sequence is CASSIGTGNYGYTF. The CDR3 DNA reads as TGTGCCAGCAGCATCGGGACAGGGAACTATGGCTACACCTTC.

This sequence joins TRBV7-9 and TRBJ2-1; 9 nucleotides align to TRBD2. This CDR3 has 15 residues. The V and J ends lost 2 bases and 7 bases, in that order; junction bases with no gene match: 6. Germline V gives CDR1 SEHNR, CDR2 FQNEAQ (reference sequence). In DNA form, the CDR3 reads TGTGCCAGCAGCTTAATATTCCTAGCGGGGAATGAGCAGTTCTTC. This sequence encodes CASSLIFLAGNEQFF.

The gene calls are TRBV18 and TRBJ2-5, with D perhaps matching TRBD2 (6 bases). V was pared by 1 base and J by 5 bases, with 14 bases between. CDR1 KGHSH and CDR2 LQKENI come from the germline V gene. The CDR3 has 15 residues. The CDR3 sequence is CASSPLEASGETQYF. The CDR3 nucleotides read TGTGCCAGCTCACCACTCGAGGCCAGCGGGGAGACCCAGTACTTC.

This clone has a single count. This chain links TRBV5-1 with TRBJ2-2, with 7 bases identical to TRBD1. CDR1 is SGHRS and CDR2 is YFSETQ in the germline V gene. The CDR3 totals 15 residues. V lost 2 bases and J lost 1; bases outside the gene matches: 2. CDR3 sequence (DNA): TGCGCCAGCAGCTTTAGGACAGGGAACACCGGGGAGCTGTTTTTT. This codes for CASSFRTGNTGELFF.

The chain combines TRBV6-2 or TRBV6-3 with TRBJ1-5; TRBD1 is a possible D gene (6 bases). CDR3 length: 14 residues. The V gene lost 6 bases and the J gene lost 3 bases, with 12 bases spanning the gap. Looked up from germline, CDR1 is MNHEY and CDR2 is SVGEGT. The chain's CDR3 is CASSRGHLNQPQHF. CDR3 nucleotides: TGTGCCAGCAGCAGGGGTCATCTCAATCAGCCCCAGCATTTT.

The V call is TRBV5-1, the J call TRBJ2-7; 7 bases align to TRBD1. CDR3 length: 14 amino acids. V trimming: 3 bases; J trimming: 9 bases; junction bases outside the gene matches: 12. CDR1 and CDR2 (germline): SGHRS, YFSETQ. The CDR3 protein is CASSSNRGYEGQYF. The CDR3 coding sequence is TGCGCCAGCAGCTCCAACAGGGGATATGAGGGGCAGTACTTC.

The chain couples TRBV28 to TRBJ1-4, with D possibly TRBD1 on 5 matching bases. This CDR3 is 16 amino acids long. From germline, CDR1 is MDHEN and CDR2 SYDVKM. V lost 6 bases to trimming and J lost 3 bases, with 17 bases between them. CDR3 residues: CASREGLVWANEKLFF. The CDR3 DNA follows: TGTGCCAGCAGAGAGGGACTGGTTTGGGCTAATGAAAAACTGTTTTTT.